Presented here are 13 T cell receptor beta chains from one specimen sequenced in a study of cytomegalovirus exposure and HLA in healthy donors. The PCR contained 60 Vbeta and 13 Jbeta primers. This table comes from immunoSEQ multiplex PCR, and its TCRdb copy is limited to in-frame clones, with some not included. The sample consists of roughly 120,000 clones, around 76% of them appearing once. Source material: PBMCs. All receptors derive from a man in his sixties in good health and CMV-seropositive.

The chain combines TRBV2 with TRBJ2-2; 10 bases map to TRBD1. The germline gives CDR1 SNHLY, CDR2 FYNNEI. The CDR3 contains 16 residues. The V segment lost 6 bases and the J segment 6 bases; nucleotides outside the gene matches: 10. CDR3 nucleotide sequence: TGTGCCAGCAGCCCGACAGGGGGCAGGAGGGCCGGGGAGCTGTTTTTT. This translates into CASSPTGGRRAGELFF.

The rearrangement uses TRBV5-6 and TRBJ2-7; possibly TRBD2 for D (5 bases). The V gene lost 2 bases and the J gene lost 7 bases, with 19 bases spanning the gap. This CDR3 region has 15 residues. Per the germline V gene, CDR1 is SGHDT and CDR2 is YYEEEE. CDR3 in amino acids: CASSFGADLLREQYF. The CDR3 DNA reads TGTGCCAGCAGCTTCGGAGCGGATCTCCTACGAGAGCAGTACTTC.

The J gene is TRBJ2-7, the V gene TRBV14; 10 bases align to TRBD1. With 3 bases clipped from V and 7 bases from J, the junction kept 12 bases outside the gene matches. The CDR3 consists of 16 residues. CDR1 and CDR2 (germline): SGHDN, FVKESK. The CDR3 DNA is TGTGCCAGCAGCCAGGCTGGGGGGACAGGGGACCGGGAGCAGTACTTC. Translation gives CASSQAGGTGDREQYF.

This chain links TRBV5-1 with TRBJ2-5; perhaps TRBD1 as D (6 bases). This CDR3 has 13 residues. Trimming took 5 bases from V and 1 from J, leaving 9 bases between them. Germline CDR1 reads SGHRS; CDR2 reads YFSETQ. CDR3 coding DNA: TGCGCCAGCAGGAGGGGGAGCCAAGAGACCCAGTACTTC. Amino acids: CASRRGSQETQYF.

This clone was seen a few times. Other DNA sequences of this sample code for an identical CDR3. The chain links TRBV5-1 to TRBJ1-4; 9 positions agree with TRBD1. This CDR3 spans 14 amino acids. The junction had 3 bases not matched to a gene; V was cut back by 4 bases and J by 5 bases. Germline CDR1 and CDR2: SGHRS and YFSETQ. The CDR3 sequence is CASSLGTGNEKLFF. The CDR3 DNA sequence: TGCGCCAGCAGCCTAGGGACAGGGAATGAAAAACTGTTTTTT.

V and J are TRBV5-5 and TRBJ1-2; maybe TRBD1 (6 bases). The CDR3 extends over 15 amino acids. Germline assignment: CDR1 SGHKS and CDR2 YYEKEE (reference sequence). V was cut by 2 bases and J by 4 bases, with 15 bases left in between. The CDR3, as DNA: TGTGCCAGCAGCTTTTGGCGGGGGCAAGGCTATGGCTACACCTTC. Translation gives CASSFWRGQGYGYTF.

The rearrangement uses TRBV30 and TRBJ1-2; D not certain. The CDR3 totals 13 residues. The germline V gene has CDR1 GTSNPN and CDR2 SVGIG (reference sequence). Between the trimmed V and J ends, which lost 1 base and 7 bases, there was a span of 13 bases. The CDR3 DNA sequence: TGTGCCTGGAGTGGCCCGCGGGGAACTGGCTACACCTTC. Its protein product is CAWSGPRGTGYTF. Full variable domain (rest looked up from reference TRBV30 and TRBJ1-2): SQTIHQWPATLVQPVGSPLSLECTVEGTSNPNLYWYRQAAGRGLQLLFYSVGIGQISSEVPQNLSASRPQDRQFILSSKKLLLSDSGFYLCAWSGPRGTGYTFGSGTRLTVV.

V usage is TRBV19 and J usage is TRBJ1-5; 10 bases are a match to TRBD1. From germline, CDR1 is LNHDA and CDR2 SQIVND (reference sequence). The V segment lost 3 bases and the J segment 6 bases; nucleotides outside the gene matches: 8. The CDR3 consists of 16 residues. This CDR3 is CASSMGQGIESQPQHF. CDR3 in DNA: TGTGCCAGTAGTATGGGACAGGGGATTGAGTCTCAGCCCCAGCATTTT.

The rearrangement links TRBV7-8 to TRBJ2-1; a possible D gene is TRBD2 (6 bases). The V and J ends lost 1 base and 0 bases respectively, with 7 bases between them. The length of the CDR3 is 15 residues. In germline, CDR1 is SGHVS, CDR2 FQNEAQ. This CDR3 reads CASSLVGGSYNEQFF. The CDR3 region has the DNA TGTGCCAGCAGCTTAGTCGGGGGCTCCTACAATGAGCAGTTCTTC. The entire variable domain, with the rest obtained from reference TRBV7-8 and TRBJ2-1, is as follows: GAGVSQSPRYKVAKRGQDVALRCDPISGHVSLFWYQQALGQGPEFLTYFQNEAQLDKSGLPSDRFFAERPEGSVSTLKIQRTQQEDSAVYLCASSLVGGSYNEQFFGPGTRLTVL.

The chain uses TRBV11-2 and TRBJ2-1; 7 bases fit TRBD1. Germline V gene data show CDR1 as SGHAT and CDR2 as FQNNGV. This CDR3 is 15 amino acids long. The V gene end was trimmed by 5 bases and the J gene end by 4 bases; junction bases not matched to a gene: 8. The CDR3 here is CASSVGQYIYNEQFF. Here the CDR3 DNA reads TGTGCCAGCAGCGTGGGACAGTATATTTACAATGAGCAGTTCTTC.

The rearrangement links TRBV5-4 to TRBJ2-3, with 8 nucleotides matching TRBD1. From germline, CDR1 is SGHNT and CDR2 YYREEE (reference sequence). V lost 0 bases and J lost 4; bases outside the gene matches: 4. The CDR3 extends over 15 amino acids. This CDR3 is CASSLGDRWADTQYF. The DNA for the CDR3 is TGTGCCAGCAGCTTGGGGGACAGGTGGGCAGATACGCAGTATTTT.

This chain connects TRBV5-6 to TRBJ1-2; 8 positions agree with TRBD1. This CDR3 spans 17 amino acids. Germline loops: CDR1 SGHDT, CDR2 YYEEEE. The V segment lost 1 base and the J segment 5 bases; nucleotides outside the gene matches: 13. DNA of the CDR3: TGTGCCAGCAGCTTGACCGTAGCAGGGGGCGCAAGGTATGGCTACACCTTC. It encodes CASSLTVAGGARYGYTF.

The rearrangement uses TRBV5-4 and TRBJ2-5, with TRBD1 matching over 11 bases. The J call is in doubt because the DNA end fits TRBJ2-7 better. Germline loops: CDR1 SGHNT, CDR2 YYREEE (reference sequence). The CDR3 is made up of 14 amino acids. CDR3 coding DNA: TGTGCCAGCAGGCAGGACAGGGGGCGGTCCGAGCAGTACTTC. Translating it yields CASRQDRGRSEQYF.